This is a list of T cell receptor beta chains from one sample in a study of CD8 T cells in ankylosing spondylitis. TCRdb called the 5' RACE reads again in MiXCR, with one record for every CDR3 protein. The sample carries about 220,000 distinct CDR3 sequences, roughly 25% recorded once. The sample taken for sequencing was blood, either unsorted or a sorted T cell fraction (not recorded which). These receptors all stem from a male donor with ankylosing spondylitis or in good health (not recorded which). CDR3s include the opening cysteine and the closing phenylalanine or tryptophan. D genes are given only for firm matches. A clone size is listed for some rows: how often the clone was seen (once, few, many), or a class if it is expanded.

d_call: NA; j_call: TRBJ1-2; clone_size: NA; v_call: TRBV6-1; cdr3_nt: TGTGCCAGCAGTCGAGATTGGGGCAGCTATGGCTACACCTTC; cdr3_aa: CASSRDWGSYGYTF
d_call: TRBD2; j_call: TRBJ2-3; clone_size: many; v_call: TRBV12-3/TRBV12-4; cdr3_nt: TGTGCCAGCAGTCGACTAGCGGGAGTGTGGAATACGCAGTATTTT; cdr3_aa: CASSRLAGVWNTQYF
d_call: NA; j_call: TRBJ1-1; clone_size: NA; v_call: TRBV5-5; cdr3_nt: TGTGCCAGCAGCTTGAAGGGGAACCAAGCTTTCTTT; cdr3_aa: CASSLKGNQAFF
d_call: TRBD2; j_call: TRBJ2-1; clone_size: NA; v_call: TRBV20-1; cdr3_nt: TGCAGTGCTCCTAGCGGGGGGTGGGAGCAGTTCTTC; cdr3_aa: CSAPSGGWEQFF
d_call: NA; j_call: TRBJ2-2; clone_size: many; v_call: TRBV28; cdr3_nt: TGTGCCAGCAGTTTTACTGGGACGGCGAGAGGGACCGGGGAGCTGTTTTTT; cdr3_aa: CASSFTGTARGTGELFF
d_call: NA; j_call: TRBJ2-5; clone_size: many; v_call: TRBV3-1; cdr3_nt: TGTGCCAGCAGCCAGAGAAGAGAGACCCAGTACTTC; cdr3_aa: CASSQRRETQYF
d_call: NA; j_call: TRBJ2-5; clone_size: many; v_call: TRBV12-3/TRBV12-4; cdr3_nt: TGTGCCAGCAGTTTTGACGGGAGTCACCAAGAGACCCAGTACTTC; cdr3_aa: CASSFDGSHQETQYF
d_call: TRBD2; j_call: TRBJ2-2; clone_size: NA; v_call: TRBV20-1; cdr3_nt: TGCAGTGCTAGAGGCGGGACTAGCGGGGCGAACACCGGGGAGCTGTTTTTT; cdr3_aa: CSARGGTSGANTGELFF
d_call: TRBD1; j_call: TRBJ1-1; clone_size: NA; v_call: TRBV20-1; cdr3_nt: TGCAGTGCTAGAGAAGACAGGGGTTTCACTGAAGCTTTCTTT; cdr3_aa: CSAREDRGFTEAFF
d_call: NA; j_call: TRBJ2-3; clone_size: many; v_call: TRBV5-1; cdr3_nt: TGCGCCAGCAGCTTCGGGGGGCAGTACGGTGCAGATACGCAGTATTTT; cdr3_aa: CASSFGGQYGADTQYF
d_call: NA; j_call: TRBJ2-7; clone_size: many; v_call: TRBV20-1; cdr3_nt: TGCAGTGCCAGGCTAGGGGGGACCCACGAGCAGTACTTC; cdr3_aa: CSARLGGTHEQYF
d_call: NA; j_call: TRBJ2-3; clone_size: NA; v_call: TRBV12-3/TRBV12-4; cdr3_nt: TGTGCCAGCAGTTTACACTTAGATACGCAGTATTTT; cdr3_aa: CASSLHLDTQYF
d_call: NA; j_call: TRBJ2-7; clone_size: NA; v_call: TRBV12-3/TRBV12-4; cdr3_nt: TGTGCCAGCAGCTCCCGGGACTTCTCCTACGAGCAGTACTTC; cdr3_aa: CASSSRDFSYEQYF